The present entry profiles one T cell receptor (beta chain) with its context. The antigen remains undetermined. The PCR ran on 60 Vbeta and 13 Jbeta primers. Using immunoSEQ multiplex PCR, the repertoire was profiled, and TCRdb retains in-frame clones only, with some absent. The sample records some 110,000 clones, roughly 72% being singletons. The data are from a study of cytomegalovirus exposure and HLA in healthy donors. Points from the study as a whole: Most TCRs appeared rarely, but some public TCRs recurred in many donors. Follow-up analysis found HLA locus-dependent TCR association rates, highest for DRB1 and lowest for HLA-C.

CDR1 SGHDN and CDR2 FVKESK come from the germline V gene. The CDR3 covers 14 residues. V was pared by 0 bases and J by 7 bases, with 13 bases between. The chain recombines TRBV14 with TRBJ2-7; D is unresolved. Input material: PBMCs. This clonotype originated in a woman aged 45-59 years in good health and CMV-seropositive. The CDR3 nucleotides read TGTGCCAGCAGCCAAGATACAGTCAATTGGGAGCAGTACTTC. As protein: CASSQDTVNWEQYF.